The clone carrying this T cell receptor beta chain was seen many times. Antigen unknown. Breast cancer patients provided tissue from their axillary draining lymph nodes. This sample is part of a study of breast tumors, draining lymph nodes, adjacent tissues. Findings and limits, study-wide: Tumor T cell lymph node origin was a supported hypothesis, not proven. Compared with lymph nodes, tumors were less diverse; compared with nontumor tissue, more. Data fit most tumor T cells coming from lymph node, expanding in tumor.

This CDR3 region has 13 residues. The V gene lost 3 bases and the J gene lost 8 bases, with 11 bases spanning the gap. Germline CDR1 LGHDT, CDR2 YNNKEL (reference sequence). TCRdb re-analysed the multiplex PCR reads in MiXCR, keeping a single row per CDR3 protein. The sample lists about 130,000 distinct CDR3 sequences; around 21% were seen once. The genes are TRBV3-1 and TRBJ2-1; the D gene could be TRBD1 or TRBD2 (5 bases each). Source material: axillary lymph node tissue. This sequence was found in a female donor with breast cancer. Some clones in this sample may be carry-over from other donors' samples. The CDR3 loop is CASSHRDRDEQFF. DNA of the CDR3: TGTGCCAGCAGCCACCGGGACCGCGATGAGCAGTTCTTC.